The source of this T cell receptor (beta chain) is a study of blood T cell repertoires in COVID-19. Turning to the study itself: The origin of the acute and convalescent COVID-19 samples was the United States, Italy and Spain. Sources were T cells, B-cell-depleted T cells, or PBMCs; the material itself was cDNA or gDNA.

There are 16 residues in the CDR3. The V gene lost 2 bases and the J gene lost 4 bases, with 14 bases spanning the gap. Germline V lookup: CDR1 KGHDR, CDR2 SFDVKD. In the original analysis: Reference gene primer amplification yielded estimated nucleated cell counts. Sequencing was performed with immunoSEQ multiplex PCR; in TCRdb, only in-frame clones are kept and a portion is missing. The V and J calls and the clone size are those of that table, but D and trimming were determined from the DNA. The table shows some 96,000 clones, with 80% occurring only once. The clonotype originates from a man between 65 and 80 years old with active or convalescent COVID-19. Sample: peripheral blood. V usage is TRBV24-1 and J usage is TRBJ2-1, with D maybe TRBD1 (6 bases). The CDR3 bases are TGTGCCACCAGTGATTCGGCAGGGGAGAGGTACAATGAGCAGTTCTTC. Residues: CATSDSAGERYNEQFF.